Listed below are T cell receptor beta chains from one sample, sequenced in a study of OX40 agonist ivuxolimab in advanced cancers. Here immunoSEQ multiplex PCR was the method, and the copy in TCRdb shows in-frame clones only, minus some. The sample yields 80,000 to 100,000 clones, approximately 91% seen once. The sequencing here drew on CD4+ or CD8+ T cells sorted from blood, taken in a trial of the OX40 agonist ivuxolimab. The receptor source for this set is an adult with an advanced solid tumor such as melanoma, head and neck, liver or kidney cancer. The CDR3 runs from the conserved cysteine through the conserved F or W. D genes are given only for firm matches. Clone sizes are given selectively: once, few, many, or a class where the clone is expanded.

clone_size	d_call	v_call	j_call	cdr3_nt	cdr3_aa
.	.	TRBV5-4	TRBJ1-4	TGTGCCAGCAGTTCAGGCCGCGGGAATGAAAAACTGTTTTTT	CASSSGRGNEKLFF
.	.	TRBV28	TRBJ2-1	TGTGCCAGCAGTTTCGCAGGGTCTTACAATGAGCAGTTCTTC	CASSFAGSYNEQFF
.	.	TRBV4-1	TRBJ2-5	TGCGCCAGCAGCCAAGATACCCAGGGCGGGCACGAGACCCAGTACTTC	CASSQDTQGGHETQYF
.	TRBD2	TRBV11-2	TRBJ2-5	TGTGCCAGCAGCCCTCGACTAGCGGGAGACCAAGAGACCCAGTACTTC	CASSPRLAGDQETQYF
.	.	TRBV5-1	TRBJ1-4	TGCGCCAGCAGCTTCTCATCAACTAATGAAAAACTGTTTTTT	CASSFSSTNEKLFF
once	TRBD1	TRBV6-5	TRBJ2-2	TGTGCCACAGGGGGTTTAATTGCCGGGGAGCTGTTTTTT	CATGGLIAGELFF
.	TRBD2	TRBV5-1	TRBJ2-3	TGCGCCAGCAGCCAGTGGACTAGCGGGAGGAGGATAGATACGCAGTATTTT	CASSQWTSGRRIDTQYF
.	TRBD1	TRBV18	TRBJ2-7	TGTGCCAGCTCACCGACAGGGGGCGTATACGAGCAGTACTTC	CASSPTGGVYEQYF
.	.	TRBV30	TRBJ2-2	TGTGCCTGGAGTGTACGGTTGAGCGCGAACACCGGGGAGCTGTTTTTT	CAWSVRLSANTGELFF
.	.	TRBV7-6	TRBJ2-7	TGTGCCAGCAGCCCCCAGGGTAGCGACCTCTACTTC	CASSPQGSDLYF
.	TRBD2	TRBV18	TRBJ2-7	TGTGCCAGCTCCCCAAGAAATGGGGGACTAGCGGGATCCTACGAGCAGTACTTC	CASSPRNGGLAGSYEQYF
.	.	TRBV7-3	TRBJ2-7	TGTGCCAGCAGCTTAACGGGGTTACTCGACGAGCAGTACTTC	CASSLTGLLDEQYF
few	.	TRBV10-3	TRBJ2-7	TGTGCCATCAGTGCTTCCTCCTACGAGCAGTACTTC	CAISASSYEQYF
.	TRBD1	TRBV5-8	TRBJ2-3	TGTGCCAGCAGCATGGGACAGGCGGGTAGCACAGATACGCAGTATTTT	CASSMGQAGSTDTQYF
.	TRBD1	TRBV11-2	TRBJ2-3	TGTGCCAGCAGCCTGGGACAGGGGGTCTCGACAGATACGCAGTATTTT	CASSLGQGVSTDTQYF
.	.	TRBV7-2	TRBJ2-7	TGTGCCAGCAGCTTAAGGGGCTACGAGCAGTACTTC	CASSLRGYEQYF
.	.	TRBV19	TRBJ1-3	TGTGCCAGTAGTACGCCCAGGGGCCGCAGCTCTGGAAACACCATATATTTT	CASSTPRGRSSGNTIYF
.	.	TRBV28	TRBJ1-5	TGTGCCAGCAGGGGACTTTTTCAGGGTAGGGATCAGCCCCAGCATTTT	CASRGLFQGRDQPQHF
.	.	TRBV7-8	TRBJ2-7	TGTGCCAGCAGCTTAGCGGTTGGCTACGAGCAGTACTTC	CASSLAVGYEQYF
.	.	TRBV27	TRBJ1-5	TGTGCCAGCAGTTTACTTAGTCAGAATCAGCCCCAGCATTTT	CASSLLSQNQPQHF
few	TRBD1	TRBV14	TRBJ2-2	TGTGCCAGCAGCCAAGATCCGCTCCCCTGGACAGGAATTTACGCGAACACCGGGGAGCTGTTTTTT	CASSQDPLPWTGIYANTGELFF
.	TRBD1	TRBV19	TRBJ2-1	TGTGCCACCAAGCCGGGACAGGGGAGGGTTGAGCAGTTCTTC	CATKPGQGRVEQFF
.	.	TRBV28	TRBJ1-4	TGTGCCAGCAGTCGGGGGAAGGGGGAAAAACTGTTTTTT	CASSRGKGEKLFF